The T cell receptor (beta chain) under discussion was sequenced for a study of blood T cell repertoires in COVID-19. As for the study in general: PBMCs, B-cell-depleted T cells, or T cells were the source of the cDNA or gDNA that made up the material.

Only in-frame clones appear in the TCRdb table, and some are missing; sequencing was by immunoSEQ multiplex PCR. The sample includes 270,000 or so clones, approximately 90% of them seen just once. Trimming pared 0 bases from V and 3 bases from J, leaving 8 bases between. The CDR3 loop spans 14 amino acids. Germline-derived CDR1 and CDR2 are LNHDA and SQIVND (reference sequence). Membership in each cohort depended on participant-reported clinical history. The rearrangement joins TRBV19 to TRBJ1-2; D perhaps matches TRBD1 (5 bases). The sequence was obtained from a woman in her 30s with acute COVID-19. Sequencing was performed on PBMCs or T cells enriched from blood (not recorded which). CDR3 bases: TGTGCCAGTAGTATAGACCAGGGATACTATGGCTACACCTTC. As protein: CASSIDQGYYGYTF.